This T cell receptor beta chain was captured by sequencing in a study of blood T cell repertoires in COVID-19. Germline assignment: CDR1 SQVTM and CDR2 ANQGSEA. V lost 6 bases and J lost 5; bases outside the gene matches: 8. This CDR3 region has 14 residues. In its sample, this clone was seen once. TCRdb's copy holds only in-frame clones and misses some; the assay was immunoSEQ multiplex PCR. The sample has about half a million clones; 70% to 90% are singletons. The sequencing input was peripheral blood. This receptor was identified in a human donor in a cohort sampled during active COVID-19. The chain couples TRBV29-1 to TRBJ2-7; 12 positions agree with TRBD1. The CDR3: CSVDPGQGANEQYF. CDR3 coding DNA: TGCAGCGTCGACCCGGGACAGGGGGCGAACGAGCAGTACTTC.